This T cell receptor (beta chain) came from a study of blood T cells in healthy people across ages. Whole-study results and caveats: There was a strong correlation between TCR beta diversity and naive T cell percentage.

Samples each had at least 5.5 micrograms of total RNA extracted. With a J-beta primer mix and a sample-barcoded 5' primer, a second PCR ran roughly 6 to 11 cycles. Each cDNA molecule was tagged by a template-switch adaptor with 12 random nucleotides. TCRdb independently ran MiXCR on the 5' RACE reads; one entry per CDR3 protein. The data contain some 700,000 distinct CDR3 sequences, 40% to 45% of them singletons. Per the germline V gene, CDR1 is LGHNA and CDR2 is YSLEER. The V and J ends lost 0 bases and 2 bases, in that order; junction bases with no gene match: 9. This CDR3 spans 19 amino acids. As for this clonotype: Its antigen is not known.

The sample taken for sequencing was blood. The chain couples TRBV4-3 to TRBJ2-3; 12 bases map to TRBD2. The sequence was obtained from an older woman in good health. The CDR3 nucleotides are TGCGCCAGCAGCCAAGATGGGCCTACTAGCGGGGGGCTCACAGATACGCAGTATTTT. Residues: CASSQDGPTSGGLTDTQYF.